Listed below are T cell receptor beta chains from one sample, sequenced in a study of cytomegalovirus exposure and HLA in healthy donors. TCRdb's table, derived via immunoSEQ multiplex PCR, lists solely in-frame clones and lacks some. Of about 120,000 clones listed, roughly nine tenths are singletons. The sequenced material came from PBMCs. These receptor sequences come from a man between 18 and 35 years old in good health and CMV-seropositive. CDR3s leave out the opening cysteine and the closing phenylalanine or tryptophan.

>TRBV28
ASSLRGLEAF
>TRBV4-3
ASSQDPGTDATNEKLF
>TRBV28
ASSLQGTTNEKLF
>TRBV9
ASSVASQGYYGYT
>TRBV27
ATKYLGSGTYEQY
>TRBV27
ASRRQGEEKLF
>TRBV2
ASGRGRTLERNQPQH
>TRBV7-6
ASSLSDSLPGELF
>TRBV19
ASSIPGGQGYSNQPQH
>TRBV7-9
ASSFGQDEAF
>TRBV14
ASSHEGDSGNTIY
>TRBV19
ASSAWDRNQPQH
>TRBV5-4
ASSGPQDNYGYT
>TRBV6-6
ASSPQGQGYEQY
>TRBV6-5
ASSSRLGGRDYGYT
>TRBV6-5
ASSPTGETYEQY
>TRBV19
ASSSPSGGARDTQY
>TRBV6-6
ASRPLAGGYNEQF
>TRBV11-1
ASSLWDQGNTEAF
>TRBV7-2
ASSSRDNLQETQY
>TRBV5-6
ASHSLIPGLGSYNEQF
>TRBV14
ASSQGWGGGTDTQY